This is a list of T cell receptor beta chains from one sample in a study of blood T cell repertoires in COVID-19. Clones were read by immunoSEQ multiplex PCR, and TCRdb kept only the in-frame ones, dropping some. Of 200,000 or so clones detected, 70% to 90% appear once; the ten largest clones hold 2.1%. The source material was peripheral blood. The receptors were gathered from an older man with active or convalescent COVID-19. Both conserved end residues are part of each CDR3. The D gene is left open where the match is weak. Expanded clones get a size class; other rows say once, few or many, or leave the size out.

V: TRBV20-1
D: TRBD1
size: NA
J: TRBJ2-7
CDR3: CSASAADRGRVQYF
DNA: TGCAGTGCTAGTGCTGCTGACAGGGGGCGGGTGCAGTACTTC

V: TRBV30
D: NA
size: NA
J: TRBJ1-2
CDR3: CAWSEQGDYGYTF
DNA: TGTGCCTGGAGTGAACAGGGAGACTATGGCTACACCTTC

V: TRBV4-3
D: NA
size: NA
J: TRBJ2-2
CDR3: CASSQDINTGELFF
DNA: TGCGCCAGCAGCCAAGATATTAACACCGGGGAGCTGTTTTTT

V: TRBV19
D: TRBD2
size: NA
J: TRBJ2-1
CDR3: CATSGGGGIYEQFF
DNA: TGTGCCACCAGTGGTGGCGGGGGGATTTATGAGCAGTTCTTC

V: TRBV4-1
D: TRBD1
size: NA
J: TRBJ1-2
CDR3: CASSPGTGVGDTF
DNA: TGCGCCAGCAGCCCCGGGACAGGGGTTGGGGACACCTTC

V: TRBV13
D: NA
size: NA
J: TRBJ1-4
CDR3: CASSLSPEKLFF
DNA: TGTGCCAGCAGCCTGAGCCCTGAAAAACTGTTTTTT

V: TRBV6-5
D: NA
size: NA
J: TRBJ1-4
CDR3: CASTVATNEKLFF
DNA: TGTGCCAGTACGGTTGCAACTAATGAAAAACTGTTTTTT

V: TRBV4-3
D: NA
size: NA
J: TRBJ2-3
CDR3: CASSQSGWADTQYF
DNA: TGCGCCAGCAGCCAGAGCGGGTGGGCAGATACGCAGTATTTT

V: TRBV11-2
D: NA
size: NA
J: TRBJ2-2
CDR3: CASSLMRINTGELFF
DNA: TGTGCCAGCAGCTTAATGAGGATTAACACCGGGGAGCTGTTTTTT

V: TRBV28
D: TRBD1
size: NA
J: TRBJ1-6
CDR3: CASSVGQTSSYNSPLHF
DNA: TGTGCCAGCAGTGTGGGACAGACCAGCTCCTATAATTCACCCCTCCACTTT

V: TRBV27
D: TRBD2
size: NA
J: TRBJ2-1
CDR3: CASSPRGLYSNEQFF
DNA: TGTGCCAGCAGTCCAAGGGGACTATACTCCAATGAGCAGTTCTTC

V: TRBV12-2
D: NA
size: few
J: TRBJ1-1
CDR3: CASRRTTDRGSTEAFF
DNA: TGTGCAAGTCGACGAACCACCGACAGGGGTTCCACTGAAGCTTTCTTT

V: TRBV3-1/TRBV3-2
D: TRBD2
size: NA
J: TRBJ2-3
CDR3: CASSQDSGRVADTQYF
DNA: TGTGCCAGCAGCCAAGACAGCGGGAGGGTGGCAGATACGCAGTATTTT

V: TRBV28
D: NA
size: NA
J: TRBJ2-5
CDR3: CASRRGETQYF
DNA: TGTGCCAGCCGCCGGGGGGAGACCCAGTACTTC

V: TRBV7-9
D: NA
size: NA
J: TRBJ1-6
CDR3: CASSLAADYSPLHF
DNA: TGTGCCAGCAGCTTAGCGGCGGATTATTCACCCCTCCACTTT